The text below deals with one T cell receptor (beta chain). The antigen is undetermined. The entry originates in a study of regulatory T cells in long-lasting Graves disease. Noted time point: newly diagnosed GD, antithyroid drugs for less than 3 months. From RNA extracted from PBMCs, the TCR library was made. Study outcomes and limitations: Analysis covered peripheral blood alone, not thyroid tissue.

Germline assignment: CDR1 GTSNPN and CDR2 SVGIG (reference sequence). V was shortened by 3 bases and J by 2 bases, with 11 bases between the two germline ends. The CDR3 runs 14 residues. With iRepertoire HTBI primers and Arm-PCR of CDR3 regions, TCR beta libraries were built. One entry per CDR3 protein, called by TCRdb with MiXCR from the multiplex PCR reads. The table has 580,000 or so distinct CDR3 sequences, about 16% seen once. This sample was also put to use in a study of T cells in Graves' hyperthyroidism and ophthalmopathy.

This TCR derives from a man aged 18 to 30 with Graves disease. The specimen comprised peripheral blood mononuclear cells (PBMCs), sampled at new diagnosis, from a patient treated with antithyroid drugs. V gene TRBV30 combines with J gene TRBJ1-5; no definite D call. The CDR3 loop is CAWRNQGGNQPQHF. CDR3 nucleotide sequence: TGTGCCTGGAGGAACCAAGGAGGCAATCAGCCCCAGCATTTT.